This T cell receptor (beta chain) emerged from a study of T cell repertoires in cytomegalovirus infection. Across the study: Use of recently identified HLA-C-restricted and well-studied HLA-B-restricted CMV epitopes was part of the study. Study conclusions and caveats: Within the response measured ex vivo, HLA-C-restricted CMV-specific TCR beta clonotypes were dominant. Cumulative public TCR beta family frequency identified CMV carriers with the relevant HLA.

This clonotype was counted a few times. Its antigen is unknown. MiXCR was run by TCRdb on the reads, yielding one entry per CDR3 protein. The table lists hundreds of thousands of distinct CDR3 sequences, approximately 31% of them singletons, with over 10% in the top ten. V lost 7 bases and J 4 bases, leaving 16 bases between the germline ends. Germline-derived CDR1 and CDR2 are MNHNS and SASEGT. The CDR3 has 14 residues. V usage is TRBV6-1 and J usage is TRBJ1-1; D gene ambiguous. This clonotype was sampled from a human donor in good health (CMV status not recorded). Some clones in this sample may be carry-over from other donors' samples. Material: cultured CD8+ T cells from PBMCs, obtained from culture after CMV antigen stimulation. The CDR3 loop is CASTQGRAGTEAFF. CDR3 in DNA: TGTGCCAGCACCCAAGGAAGGGCGGGCACTGAAGCTTTCTTT.